This TCR beta chain is from a study of blood T cells in healthy people across ages. Findings of the study overall: Because sorting was not performed, PBMCs prevented conclusive naive versus antigen-experienced comparison. Diversity estimates from one million T cells were considered underestimates.

CDR3 size: 14 residues. The germline gives CDR1 SGHVS, CDR2 FQNEAQ. Trimming cost V 0 bases and J 5 bases, with 10 bases left between them. With regard to this clonotype: As yet, its antigen is unknown.

A J-beta primer mix and a sample-barcoded 5' primer were used in a second PCR of about 7 to 12 cycles. A minimum of 2.5 million CDR3-containing paired-end reads was obtained for each sample. MiXCR was run by TCRdb on the 5' RACE reads, yielding one entry per CDR3 protein. The table shows some 550,000 distinct CDR3 sequences, with around 50% occurring only once. Sequencing input: blood. The chain is built from TRBV7-8 and TRBJ2-5, with D maybe TRBD1 (5 bases). This clonotype was sampled from a man aged 80 or over in good health. For the CDR3, the DNA is TGTGCCAGCAGCTTAGCGACAGCTAGGGAGACCCAGTACTTC. Its protein product is CASSLATARETQYF.